The 18 T cell receptor beta chains below come from one sample, sequenced in a study of blood T cell repertoires in COVID-19. The table came from immunoSEQ multiplex PCR; TCRdb's copy has only in-frame clones and leaves some out. The sample has about 130,000 clones, approximately 80% seen once. Source material: peripheral blood. The receptors shown here come from a man between 65 and 80 years old with acute or convalescent COVID-19.

The rearrangement links TRBV11-2 to TRBJ2-5, with 7 nucleotides matching TRBD1. This CDR3 comprises 17 residues. Germline V gene sequence: CDR1 SGHAT, CDR2 FQNNGV. V dropped 0 bases and J dropped 1; count of bases not matched to a gene: 8. DNA for the CDR3: TGTGCCAGCAGCTTAGATCACGAGACAGGGACCCAAGAGACCCAGTACTTC. As protein: CASSLDHETGTQETQYF.

V usage is TRBV3-1 (or the pseudogene TRBV3-2) and J usage is TRBJ1-1; 8 bases map to TRBD1. The CDR3 is made up of 15 amino acids. Germline values: CDR1 LGHDT, CDR2 YNNKEL (reference sequence). With 4 bases clipped from V and 4 bases from J, the junction kept 8 bases outside the gene matches. In nucleotides, the CDR3 is TGTGCCAGCAGCCCACGTACAGGGGGAACCACTGAAGCTTTCTTT. The encoded protein is CASSPRTGGTTEAFF.

The gene calls are TRBV9 and TRBJ2-3, with 12 bases fitting TRBD2. Germline V gene sequence: CDR1 SGDLS, CDR2 YYNGEE. The CDR3 sequence is 16 residues long. The V and J ends lost 4 bases and 3 bases, in that order; junction bases with no gene match: 6. CDR3 bases: TGTGCCAGCAGCCCTGGACTAGCGGGGCGGACAGATACGCAGTATTTT. It is translated as CASSPGLAGRTDTQYF. Complete variable domain (other parts from reference TRBV9 and TRBJ2-3): DSGVTQTPKHLITATGQRVTLRCSPRSGDLSVYWYQQSLDQGLQFLIQYYNGEERAKGNILERFSAQQFPDLHSELNLSSLELGDSALYFCASSPGLAGRTDTQYFGPGTRLTVL.

The V and J genes are TRBV14 and TRBJ2-2, with TRBD2 as a possible D gene (5 bases). This CDR3 spans 15 amino acids. The ends were cut back, 0 bases at V and 1 base at J, with 6 bases in the middle. Germline V gene lookup returns CDR1 SGHDN and CDR2 FVKESK. CDR3 coding DNA: TGTGCCAGCAGCCAAGAACTAGGGAACACCGGGGAGCTGTTTTTT. It specifies CASSQELGNTGELFF. Full variable domain (missing parts from reference TRBV14 and TRBJ2-2): EAGVTQFPSHSVIEKGQTVTLRCDPISGHDNLYWYRRVMGKEIKFLLHFVKESKQDESGMPNNRFLAERTGGTYSTLKVQPAELEDSGVYFCASSQELGNTGELFFGEGSRLTVL.

This chain joins TRBV5-6 and TRBJ2-5; D possibly corresponds to TRBD2 (6 bases). With 4 bases removed from V and 2 bases from J, the gap between germline ends came to 12 bases. Looked up from germline, CDR1 is SGHDT and CDR2 is YYEEEE. The CDR3 is 14 amino acids. The CDR3 region is CASSIIGSQETQYF. CDR3 bases: TGTGCCAGCAGCATAATCGGGAGTCAAGAGACCCAGTACTTC.

The rearrangement links TRBV28 to TRBJ2-2; D gene unclear. Trimming cost V 6 bases and J 1 base, with 9 bases left between them. In germline, CDR1 is MDHEN, CDR2 SYDVKM. This CDR3 has 14 residues. The CDR3 DNA reads TGTGCCAGCAGCCCACTTAAGAACACCGGGGAGCTGTTTTTT. Translation: CASSPLKNTGELFF.

The CDR3 protein is CASSRSTGRSTEAFF. The CDR3 DNA reads TGTGCCAGCAGCCGATCGACGGGGAGGAGCACTGAAGCTTTCTTT. The chain employs TRBV3-1 (or the pseudogene TRBV3-2) and TRBJ1-1; D gene ambiguous. The ends were cut back, 4 bases at V and 4 bases at J, with 16 bases in the middle. Per the germline V gene, CDR1 is LGHDT and CDR2 is YNNKEL (reference sequence). The CDR3 extends over 15 amino acids.

This clone was seen only a few times. The chain couples TRBV19 to TRBJ2-1; TRBD2 aligns across 9 bases. The CDR3 runs 18 residues. The junction had 14 bases not matched to a gene; V was cut back by 5 bases and J by 3 bases. Germline CDR1 LNHDA, CDR2 SQIVND (reference sequence). CDR3 coding DNA: TGTGCCAGTAGTGTAAGGGGGTTAGCGGGGGTCCTCTACAATGAGCAGTTCTTC. It is translated as CASSVRGLAGVLYNEQFF.

The CDR3 DNA reads TGTGCCTCACAGGGGGGCTCAGCTAACTATGGCTACACCTTC. It is translated as CASQGGSANYGYTF. This sequence joins TRBV6-5 and TRBJ1-2; TRBD1 agrees at 8 bases. The CDR3 contains 14 residues. Germline V gene lookup returns CDR1 MNHEY and CDR2 SVGAGI. The ends lost 11 bases at V and 0 bases at J; junction bases unmatched: 8.

This clone was seen more than once but under ten times. The V call is TRBV6-5, the J call TRBJ2-7; 7 nucleotides line up with TRBD2. J gave up 2 bases and V 5 bases, and 3 bases lay outside the gene matches. CDR3 length equals 13 residues. Germline V gene data show CDR1 as MNHEY and CDR2 as SVGAGI. The chain's CDR3 is CASSKGTTYEQYF. CDR3 sequence (DNA): TGTGCCAGCAGTAAGGGGACTACCTACGAGCAGTACTTC.

The rearrangement joins TRBV18 to TRBJ2-3, with a tentative D call TRBD2 (6 bases). Germline V gene lookup returns CDR1 KGHSH and CDR2 LQKENI. V lost 2 bases and J 2 bases, leaving 8 bases between the germline ends. This CDR3 spans 14 amino acids. CDR3 in amino acids: CASSPRTNTDTQYF. The CDR3 bases are TGTGCCAGCTCACCAAGGACTAACACAGATACGCAGTATTTT.

The rearrangement links TRBV30 to TRBJ2-1; TRBD2 aligns across 12 bases. Germline V gene sequence: CDR1 GTSNPN, CDR2 SVGIG (reference sequence). Trimming cost V 0 bases and J 4 bases; bases outside gene matches: 7. The CDR3 totals 17 residues. CDR3 amino acids: CAWSVRTSGKQYNEQFF. CDR3 sequence (DNA): TGTGCCTGGAGTGTACGGACTAGCGGGAAGCAATACAATGAGCAGTTCTTC.

The chain links TRBV5-8 to TRBJ1-6, with TRBD1 matching over 7 bases. The ends lost 4 bases at V and 8 bases at J; junction bases unmatched: 9. The CDR3 loop spans 15 amino acids. Germline-derived CDR1 and CDR2 are SGHTS and YDEGEE. CDR3 residues: CASSPVRGMDSPLHF. CDR3 coding DNA: TGTGCCAGCAGCCCGGTCAGGGGGATGGATTCACCCCTCCACTTT.

The J gene is TRBJ2-7, the V gene TRBV3-1 (or the pseudogene TRBV3-2), with 7 bases lining up with TRBD1. The V and J ends lost 6 bases and 2 bases, in that order; junction bases with no gene match: 7. Per germline, CDR1 LGHDT and CDR2 YNNKEL (reference sequence). The CDR3 runs 14 residues. This CDR3 reads CASSLQGSPYEQYF. The CDR3 coding sequence is TGTGCCAGCAGTCTACAGGGGTCGCCCTACGAGCAGTACTTC.

V is TRBV19 and J is TRBJ2-5, with 10 bases lining up with TRBD1. Germline CDR1 is LNHDA and CDR2 is SQIVND (reference sequence). The CDR3 runs 16 residues. With 0 bases clipped from V and 3 bases from J, the junction kept 4 bases outside the gene matches. In nucleotides, the CDR3 is TGTGCCAGTAGTATAGATGGACAGGGGGGAGAAGAGACCCAGTACTTC. Residues: CASSIDGQGGEETQYF.

This clone was observed a few times. The chain couples TRBV29-1 to TRBJ1-1, with a possible D match to TRBD1 (5 bases). CDR1 and CDR2 (germline): SQVTM, ANQGSEA. With 7 bases removed from V and 0 bases from J, the gap between germline ends came to 12 bases. This CDR3 spans 13 amino acids. The CDR3 DNA reads TGCAGCGCGAATCGGGGGGTGAACACTGAAGCTTTCTTT. This encodes CSANRGVNTEAFF. The full variable domain, with the rest looked up from reference TRBV29-1 and TRBJ1-1, is SAVISQKPSRDICQRGTSLTIQCQVDSQVTMMFWYRQQPGQSLTLIATANQGSEATYESGFVIDKFPISRPNLTFSTLTVSNMSPEDSSIYLCSANRGVNTEAFFGQGTRLTVV.

To note about this clone: Sequence at one end of the junction differs from germline and may be a read error. The chain recombines TRBV10-3 with TRBJ1-1, with a possible D match to TRBD1 (5 bases). The V gene's germline CDR1 is ENHRY and CDR2 SYGVKD. The CDR3 contains 13 residues. CDR3 in amino acids: CAISDAGNPEAFF. The CDR3 region has the DNA TGTGCCATCAGTGATGCAGGGAACCCTGAAGCTTTCTTT.

The V and J genes are TRBV30 and TRBJ1-1; D is unresolved. Germline loops: CDR1 GTSNPN, CDR2 SVGIG (reference sequence). The V end lost 0 bases, the J end lost 6 bases, and 11 bases lay between the germline ends. The CDR3 has 13 amino acids. As DNA, the CDR3 is TGTGCCTGGAGTGTGGAGAGAAGCGCTGAAGCTTTCTTT. Protein product: CAWSVERSAEAFF. The full variable domain, with the rest looked up from reference TRBV30 and TRBJ1-1, is SQTIHQWPATLVQPVGSPLSLECTVEGTSNPNLYWYRQAAGRGLQLLFYSVGIGQISSEVPQNLSASRPQDRQFILSSKKLLLSDSGFYLCAWSVERSAEAFFGQGTRLTVV.